The next 8 T cell receptor beta chains were all read from a single sample in a study of blood T cells in healthy people across ages. A sample-barcoded 5' primer and a J-beta primer mix were used in a second PCR of roughly 6 to 11 cycles. One entry per CDR3 protein results from TCRdb running MiXCR on the 5' RACE reads. Of about 930,000 distinct CDR3 sequences in the sample, about 28% were seen once. This sample was also put to use in a study of T cells of mothers and their children.

Sequencing was done on a sample of blood. These receptors all stem from a woman aged 40 to 49 in good health.

In this sample, this clonotype turned up a few times. The gene calls are TRBV6-1 and TRBJ1-5; D possibly corresponds to TRBD1 (5 bases). This CDR3 spans 15 amino acids. V was trimmed by 5 bases and J by 6 bases, leaving 17 bases between them. The germline CDR1 and CDR2 sequences are MNHNS and SASEGT. The CDR3 region has the DNA TGTGCCAGCAGTAACCCCAGGGAACCCCTTCAGCCCCAGCATTTT. It encodes CASSNPREPLQPQHF.

The chain recombines TRBV28 with TRBJ1-2, with D possibly TRBD1 on 6 matching bases. This CDR3 is built from 16 residues. Germline V gene sequence: CDR1 MDHEN, CDR2 SYDVKM. Trimming removed 5 bases from V and 7 bases from J, with 23 bases in between. In DNA, the CDR3 is TGTGCCAGCAGTAATTACCAGGGGCTGGTGATGTGTGGCTACACCTTC. Translation gives CASSNYQGLVMCGYTF.

This clonotype was seen only a few times. The V gene is TRBV6-1, the J gene TRBJ2-4; D may be TRBD2 (6 bases). The CDR3 runs to 14 residues. With 2 bases removed from V and 13 bases from J, the gap between germline ends came to 18 bases. Germline V gene lookup returns CDR1 MNHNS and CDR2 SASEGT. Written as DNA, the CDR3 is TGTGCCAGCAGTGAATCCGGGCCTTCGGGGGAGCAGTACTTC. It translates to CASSESGPSGEQYF.

This clonotype has ten or more counts. This chain connects TRBV3-1 to TRBJ2-3, with 13 bases matching TRBD2. Per the germline V gene, CDR1 is LGHDT and CDR2 is YNNKEL (reference sequence). Trimming cost V 6 bases and J 4 bases; bases outside gene matches: 4. This CDR3 has 15 residues. CDR3 sequence reads: CASRRTSGGPDTQYF. For the CDR3, the DNA is TGTGCCAGCAGGCGGACTAGCGGGGGCCCAGATACGCAGTATTTT.

The J gene is TRBJ2-2, the V gene TRBV7-2, with D uncertain. The germline gives CDR1 SGHTA, CDR2 FQGNSA. Trimming left V 7 bases short and J 6 bases short, with 12 bases between. The CDR3 length is 13 residues. In DNA form, the CDR3 reads TGTGCCAGCACCAACCCTCGGGCCGGGGAGCTGTTTTTT. As protein: CASTNPRAGELFF.

This clonotype was counted at least ten times. The V call is TRBV27, the J call TRBJ2-7; D might be TRBD1 or TRBD2, each matching 5 bases. This CDR3 spans 15 amino acids. The germline gives CDR1 MNHEY, CDR2 SMNVEV (reference sequence). V dropped 2 bases and J dropped 0 bases, with 11 bases sitting between them. The CDR3 coding sequence is TGTGCCAGCAGTTTAAGAGGGGCACCCTCCTACGAGCAGTACTTC. It specifies CASSLRGAPSYEQYF.

This clonotype was detected ten times or more. The genes are TRBV7-2 and TRBJ2-5; TRBD1 might be the D (6 bases). Trimming removed 2 bases at V and 5 bases at J, with 9 bases between. Germline V gene lookup returns CDR1 SGHTA and CDR2 FQGNSA. The CDR3 runs 13 residues. CDR3 amino acids: CASSLSGVETQYF. CDR3 DNA: TGTGCCAGCAGCTTATCAGGGGTGGAGACCCAGTACTTC.

Concerning this clonotype: The junction departs from the called germline gene at one end, perhaps through a read error. V gene TRBV11-2 combines with J gene TRBJ2-6, with D possibly matching TRBD1 (5 bases). This CDR3 has 18 amino acids. Germline CDR1 SGHAT, CDR2 FQNNGV. The CDR3 spells CASSLDRWRSSGANVPTF. CDR3 nucleotide sequence: TGTGCCAGCAGCTTAGACAGGTGGCGGAGCTCTGGGGCCAACGTCCCGACTTTC.